The 25 T cell receptor beta chains below all came from one sample that was sequenced in a study of blood T cell repertoires in COVID-19. This table comes from immunoSEQ multiplex PCR, and its TCRdb copy is limited to in-frame clones, with some not included. The data contain 300,000 to 350,000 clones, about nine tenths of them singletons. The sample consisted of peripheral blood. These receptors were collected from a woman aged 25-40 years with COVID-19, enrolled during active disease.

This clone was seen more than once but under ten times. The gene calls are TRBV19 and TRBJ1-5, with 7 bases lining up with TRBD1. V trimming: 6 bases; J trimming: 7 bases; junction bases outside the gene matches: 12. The CDR3 length is 15 residues. Looked up from germline, CDR1 is LNHDA and CDR2 is SQIVND (reference sequence). CDR3: CASSFRGEPAQPQHF. The CDR3 nucleotides read TGTGCCAGTAGCTTCAGGGGGGAGCCAGCCCAGCCCCAGCATTTT.

V gene TRBV18 combines with J gene TRBJ2-7; perhaps TRBD1 as D (5 bases). The V gene's germline CDR1 is KGHSH and CDR2 LQKENI. The CDR3 length is 15 residues. With 6 bases removed from V and 3 bases from J, the gap between germline ends came to 18 bases. CDR3 residues: CASSTISQGSYEQYF. DNA of the CDR3: TGTGCCAGCTCCACCATTTCCCAGGGAAGCTACGAGCAGTACTTC.

This chain uses TRBV18 with TRBJ2-1, with 10 bases lining up with TRBD2. Germline V CDR1 and CDR2: KGHSH, LQKENI. V dropped 4 bases and J dropped 2; count of bases not matched to a gene: 5. This CDR3 is built from 16 residues. In nucleotides, the CDR3 is TGTGCCAGCTCACAGGGACTAGCGACCACCTACAATGAGCAGTTCTTC. As protein: CASSQGLATTYNEQFF.

The CDR3 is CASSWGVAGELFF. CDR3 DNA: TGTGCCAGTAGTTGGGGGGTGGCCGGGGAGCTGTTTTTT. This rearrangement joins TRBV19 to TRBJ2-2, with a weak D call TRBD2 (6 bases). CDR3 length equals 13 residues. The V and J ends lost 5 bases and 6 bases respectively, with 10 bases between them. Germline lookup yields CDR1 LNHDA and CDR2 SQIVND (reference sequence).

This chain uses TRBV2 with TRBJ1-1; 7 positions agree with TRBD1. CDR3 length: 14 amino acids. Germline trimming cut 4 bases from V and 5 bases from J; bases unmatched to any gene: 7. The germline V gene has CDR1 SNHLY and CDR2 FYNNEI. Written as DNA, the CDR3 is TGTGCCAGCAGTGGAGGGGGCCGGGGAACTGAAGCTTTCTTT. This encodes CASSGGGRGTEAFF.

This chain links TRBV4-1 with TRBJ1-1; D is undetermined. The CDR3 has 17 residues. Germline CDR1 is MGHRA and CDR2 is YSYEKL. Trimming took off 0 bases at V and 4 bases at J, with 18 bases between the two ends. CDR3 sequence reads: CASSQDTPPGGFTEAFF. The CDR3 DNA sequence: TGCGCCAGCAGCCAAGACACCCCCCCGGGAGGGTTCACTGAAGCTTTCTTT.

The chain joins TRBV7-2 to TRBJ1-6; 7 bases fit TRBD1. The CDR3 spans 15 residues. Germline CDR1 and CDR2: SGHTA and FQGNSA. Unmatched junction bases numbered 5, after V lost 2 bases and J lost 7 bases. The CDR3 loop is CASSLIYRGNSPLHF. The CDR3 region has the DNA TGTGCCAGCAGCTTAATCTACAGGGGAAATTCACCCCTCCACTTT. Supplemented by reference TRBV7-2 and TRBJ1-6, the full variable domain reads GAGVSQSPSNKVTEKGKDVELRCDPISGHTALYWYRQSLGQGLEFLIYFQGNSAPDKSGLPSDRFSAERTGGSVSTLTIQRTQQEDSAVYLCASSLIYRGNSPLHFGNGTRLTVT.

The CDR3 sequence is CASSSPLSNTEAFF. CDR3 nucleotide sequence: TGTGCCAGCAGCAGCCCGTTATCGAACACTGAAGCTTTCTTT. The rearrangement joins TRBV7-9 to TRBJ1-1; D is unresolved. The V end was cut by 5 bases, the J end by 1 base, with 11 bases between. CDR1 is SEHNR and CDR2 is FQNEAQ in the germline V gene (reference sequence). The CDR3 runs to 14 residues. Together with reference TRBV7-9 and TRBJ1-1, the CDR3 gives the full variable domain: DTGVSQNPRHKITKRGQNVTFRCDPISEHNRLYWYRQTLGQGPEFLTYFQNEAQLEKSRLLSDRFSAERPKGSFSTLEIQRTEQGDSAMYLCASSSPLSNTEAFFGQGTRLTVV.

This clone was picked up a small number of times. The chain combines TRBV28 with TRBJ1-2; no clear D gene. Trimming stripped 5 bases from V and 5 bases from J, with 6 bases between. This CDR3 has 11 amino acids. Germline CDR1 and CDR2: MDHEN and SYDVKM. In DNA, the CDR3 is TGTGCCAGCAGTCCAGGATATGGCTACACCTTC. Translated, it gives CASSPGYGYTF.

V and J are TRBV19 and TRBJ1-2; D is unclear. Trimming cost V 4 bases and J 6 bases, with 15 bases left between them. Germline V CDR1 and CDR2: LNHDA, SQIVND (reference sequence). This CDR3 has 14 residues. Written as DNA, the CDR3 is TGTGCCAGTAGTACGCCCTCGACACGTAATGGCTACACCTTC. This translates into CASSTPSTRNGYTF.

The chain joins TRBV21-1 to TRBJ2-7; the DNA was not used to check the table's D call, TRBD1. TRBV21-1 is classified as a pseudogene. The CDR3 has 15 residues. The CDR3 region is CASSKGEAGGYEQYF. The CDR3 DNA follows: TGTGCCAGCAGCAAAGGGGAGGCAGGGGGCTACGAGCAGTACTTC.

The rearrangement links TRBV5-4 to TRBJ2-1; 9 bases line up with TRBD2. CDR3 length: 17 amino acids. Trimming removed 6 bases from V and 2 bases from J; junction bases left unmatched: 12. Germline V gives CDR1 SGHNT, CDR2 YYREEE (reference sequence). The CDR3 protein is CASTLGSGGIAYNEQFF. As DNA, the CDR3 is TGTGCCAGCACCCTTGGTAGCGGGGGCATAGCCTACAATGAGCAGTTCTTC.

This chain connects TRBV5-6 to TRBJ1-1; D not resolved. V was pared by 4 bases and J by 1 base, with 8 bases between. The CDR3 length is 13 residues. From germline, CDR1 is SGHDT and CDR2 YYEEEE. The CDR3 reads CASSPRRNTEAFF. The CDR3 nucleotides read TGTGCCAGCAGCCCCCGTAGGAACACTGAAGCTTTCTTT. The complete variable domain, with remaining parts taken from reference TRBV5-6 and TRBJ1-1, reads DAGVTQSPTHLIKTRGQQVTLRCSPKSGHDTVSWYQQALGQGPQFIFQYYEEEERQRGNFPDRFSGHQFPNYSSELNVNALLLGDSALYLCASSPRRNTEAFFGQGTRLTVV.

The rearrangement uses TRBV5-4 and TRBJ2-3, with D tentatively TRBD2 (6 bases). The CDR3 contains 15 residues. Between the trimmed V and J ends, which lost 4 bases and 2 bases, there was a span of 14 bases. CDR1 SGHNT and CDR2 YYREEE come from the germline V gene (reference sequence). CDR3: CASSRRDRNTDTQYF. The CDR3 DNA reads TGTGCCAGCAGCCGGCGGGACCGCAACACAGATACGCAGTATTTT. The complete variable domain, with remaining parts taken from reference TRBV5-4 and TRBJ2-3, reads ETGVTQSPTHLIKTRGQQVTLRCSSQSGHNTVSWYQQALGQGPQFIFQYYREEENGRGNFPPRFSGLQFPNYSSELNVNALELDDSALYLCASSRRDRNTDTQYFGPGTRLTVL.

The rearrangement uses TRBV30 and TRBJ2-2, with unresolved D. The CDR3 is made up of 13 amino acids. Germline lookup yields CDR1 GTSNPN and CDR2 SVGIG (reference sequence). Trimming shortened V by 3 bases and J by 4 bases, and 9 bases separated the two germline ends. The CDR3 reads CAWSWSGTGELFF. The CDR3, as DNA: TGTGCCTGGAGCTGGTCGGGCACCGGGGAGCTGTTTTTT. Supplemented by reference TRBV30 and TRBJ2-2, the full variable domain reads SQTIHQWPATLVQPVGSPLSLECTVEGTSNPNLYWYRQAAGRGLQLLFYSVGIGQISSEVPQNLSASRPQDRQFILSSKKLLLSDSGFYLCAWSWSGTGELFFGEGSRLTVL.

The V gene is TRBV7-8, the J gene TRBJ1-6; the match to TRBD1 covers 8 bases. The CDR3 sequence is 18 residues long. Germline loops: CDR1 SGHVS, CDR2 FQNEAQ. Losses at the gene ends were 3 bases for V and 7 bases for J; bases not matched to a gene: 14. The CDR3 here is CASSFLPRTGNQNSPLHF. The CDR3, as DNA: TGTGCCAGCAGCTTCCTACCGCGGACAGGGAATCAGAATTCACCCCTCCACTTT.

This chain joins TRBV19 and TRBJ1-2; D is perhaps TRBD1 (5 bases). Trimming cost V 6 bases and J 4 bases, with 9 bases left between them. The CDR3 spans 12 residues. CDR1 is LNHDA and CDR2 is SQIVND in the germline V gene (reference sequence). The CDR3 DNA sequence: TGTGCCAGTAGAGACAGCGTCTATGGCTACACCTTC. Protein: CASRDSVYGYTF.

The chain employs TRBV7-9 and TRBJ1-1; D might be TRBD1 (5 bases). Trimming left V 7 bases short and J 2 bases short, with 14 bases between. This CDR3 spans 14 amino acids. Germline lookup yields CDR1 SEHNR and CDR2 FQNEAQ (reference sequence). The CDR3 nucleotides read TGTGCCAGCACCCCGGAGGGGCTCAACACTGAAGCTTTCTTT. It is translated as CASTPEGLNTEAFF.

As to this clone: Other DNA sequences in the same sample also yield this CDR3. The chain is built from TRBV6-6 and TRBJ1-1, with 7 bases matching TRBD1. Germline CDR1 MNHNY, CDR2 SVGAGI (reference sequence). V lost 9 bases and J lost 0; bases outside the gene matches: 7. The CDR3 loop spans 14 amino acids. DNA for the CDR3: TGTGCCAGTCGAGGGGGCGTCATGAACACTGAAGCTTTCTTT. Translated, it gives CASRGGVMNTEAFF.

V is TRBV4-2 and J is TRBJ2-3; 10 nucleotides line up with TRBD2. The CDR3 sequence is 17 residues long. Germline V gives CDR1 LGHNA, CDR2 YNFKEQ. Trimming removed 0 bases from V and 9 bases from J; junction bases left unmatched: 12. CDR3 nucleotide sequence: TGTGCCAGCAGCCAAGATCCAGCGGGGGGGCAAATGGAGACGCAGTATTTT. Translated, it gives CASSQDPAGGQMETQYF.

The chain carries TRBV18 and TRBJ2-7; 8 bases map to TRBD1. CDR1 KGHSH and CDR2 LQKENI come from the germline V gene. Trimming removed 6 bases from V and 3 bases from J; junction bases left unmatched: 7. This CDR3 has 14 residues. The CDR3 spells CASSLPGQDYEQYV. The CDR3 nucleotides are TGTGCCAGCTCGCTTCCGGGACAGGACTACGAGCAGTACGTC.

This CDR3 reads CASSEAETPGTRASLAQYF. CDR3 bases: TGTGCCAGCAGTGAAGCAGAAACCCCGGGCACTAGGGCCTCGTTGGCCCAGTACTTC. The chain couples TRBV6-1 to TRBJ2-5, with TRBD2 as a possible D gene (5 bases). V was clipped by 0 bases and J by 9 bases, with 29 bases between them. CDR3 length: 19 amino acids. Germline values: CDR1 MNHNS, CDR2 SASEGT.

V gene TRBV6-1 combines with J gene TRBJ1-3; tentatively, D is TRBD1 (6 bases). CDR1 and CDR2 from the germline V gene are MNHNS and SASEGT. V was clipped by 4 bases and J by 0 bases, with 16 bases between them. The CDR3 totals 17 residues. Here the CDR3 reads CASSAPGHPSSGNTIYF. CDR3 nucleotides: TGTGCCAGCAGTGCACCGGGACACCCGAGCTCTGGAAACACCATATATTTT.

This clone was recorded many times. V usage is TRBV11-3 and J usage is TRBJ2-2; D unclear. The CDR3 is 13 amino acids. The germline V and J ends were trimmed by 2 bases and 6 bases, with 7 bases remaining between them. Germline CDR1 reads SGHNT; CDR2 reads YENEEA. The CDR3 bases are TGTGCCAGCAGCTTACAGTTCGCCGGGGAGCTGTTTTTT. Its translation: CASSLQFAGELFF.

This clone was detected only once. This sequence joins TRBV19 and TRBJ1-1; 8 bases map to TRBD1. The CDR3 runs 14 residues. Germline-derived CDR1 and CDR2 are LNHDA and SQIVND (reference sequence). V dropped 5 bases and J dropped 4; count of bases not matched to a gene: 6. Here the CDR3 reads CASSRDRGGTEAFF. The CDR3 DNA is TGTGCCAGTAGTCGTGACAGGGGTGGCACTGAAGCTTTCTTT.